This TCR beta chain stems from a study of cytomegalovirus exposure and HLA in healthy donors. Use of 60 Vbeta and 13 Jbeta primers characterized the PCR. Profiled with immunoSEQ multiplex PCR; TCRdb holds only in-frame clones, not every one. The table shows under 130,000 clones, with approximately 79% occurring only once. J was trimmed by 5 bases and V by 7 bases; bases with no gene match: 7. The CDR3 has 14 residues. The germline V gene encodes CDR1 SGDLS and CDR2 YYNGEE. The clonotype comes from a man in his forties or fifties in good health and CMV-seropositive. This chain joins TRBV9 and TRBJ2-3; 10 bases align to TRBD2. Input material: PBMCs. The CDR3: CASAGTSVGDTQYF. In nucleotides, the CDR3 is TGTGCCAGCGCCGGGACTAGCGTGGGAGATACGCAGTATTTT.